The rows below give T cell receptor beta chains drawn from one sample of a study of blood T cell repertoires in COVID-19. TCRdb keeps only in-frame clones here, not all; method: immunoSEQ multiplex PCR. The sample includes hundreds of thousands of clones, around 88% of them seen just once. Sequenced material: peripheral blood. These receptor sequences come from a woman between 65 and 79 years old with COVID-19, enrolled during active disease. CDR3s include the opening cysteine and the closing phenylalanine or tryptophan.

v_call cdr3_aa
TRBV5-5 CASSQSPSGYYNEQFF
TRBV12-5 CASGSFLGGVRLTEAFF
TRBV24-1 CATSDPTIADTQYF
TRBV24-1 CATSDTGGNGYTF
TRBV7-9 CASGLGGNEQYF
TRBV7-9 CASSFPTGNYGYTF
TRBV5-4 CASSLEGAGQPQHF
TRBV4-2 CASSQEQGGGRYGYTF
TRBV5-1 CASSWRGGGRANEQFF
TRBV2 CASRGLGTGPEYNEQFF
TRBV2 CASSVPPGYRTEAFF
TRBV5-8 CASSFLYGGYTF
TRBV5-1 CASSLAVTSGAYEQYF
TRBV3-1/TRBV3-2 CASSYRTGTDTQYF
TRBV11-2 CASSSGLAGGYEQYF
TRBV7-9 CASSKGEGPRVNF
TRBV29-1 CSVTLAATYNEQFF
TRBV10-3 CAISPTGMNTEAFF
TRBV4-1 CASSQEGMGLVGETQYF
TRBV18 CASSPGDFRAFF
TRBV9 CASSVNTGAPYGYTF
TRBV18 CASSLENQPQHF
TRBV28 CASSRAGGQRNEQFF
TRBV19 CASSIGEATNEKLFF
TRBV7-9 CASSAENYGYTF
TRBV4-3 CASSQVPGGETQYF
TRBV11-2 CASSLESPLYNEQFF
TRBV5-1 CASSLGQLLYEQYF
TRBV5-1 CASSLSDFYEQYF
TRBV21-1 CASSREETTDTQYF
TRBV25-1 CASSESGENTEAFF
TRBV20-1 CSASTHRDEQYF
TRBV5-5 CASSISGGPWETQYF
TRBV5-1 CASSPPGANVLTF
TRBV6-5 CASRDRSRGSPLHF
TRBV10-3 CAITEEASTDTQYF
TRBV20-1 CSASGGNEQFF
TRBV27 CASSLNQGSTTEAFF
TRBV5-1 CASSLGSPGTEAFF
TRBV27 CASSWRGGGSDTQYF
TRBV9 CASSPGDRVFYEQYF
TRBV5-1 CASSTGQGGSEAFF
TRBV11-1 CASSLAYRPYTGETQYF
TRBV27 CASSSPLQAGRAGGYTF
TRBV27 CASSTTGGLEQFF
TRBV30 CAWSVVRVNEQFF
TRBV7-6 CASSVISGGNAGELFF
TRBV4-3 CASSTVEGATYGYTF
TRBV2 CASRYSGNTIYF
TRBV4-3 CASSLQGGIQDTQYF
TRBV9 CASSANTYEQYF
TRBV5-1 CASSLNSGTDYGYTF
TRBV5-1 CATSLSGQSYEQYF
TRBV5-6 CASSPGQGAGEKLFF
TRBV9 CASSGLLNTEAFF
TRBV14 CASSPGQTHGYTF
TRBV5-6 CASNFWGGHGYTF
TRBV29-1 CSVITGVPYNEQFF
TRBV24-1 CATSDPSGAADTQYF
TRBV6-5 CASSRTGAHKETQYF